These T cell receptor beta chains were read from a single sample in a study of tumor-infiltrating lymphocytes in localized non-small cell lung cancer. Clones were sequenced by immunoSEQ multiplex PCR, and TCRdb holds only the in-frame ones, with some missing. The sample includes approximately 12,000 clones, 82% of them seen just once. Sequencing was performed on uninvolved lung tissue not adjacent to the tumor. These receptors were collected from a human donor with non-small cell lung cancer. The CDR3 runs from the conserved cysteine through the conserved F or W. D genes are given only for firm matches. Clone size, where shown, is once, few, many, or a class for clones that have expanded.

clone_size: .
d_call: TRBD1
j_call: TRBJ2-1
v_call: TRBV5-4
cdr3_nt: TGTGCCAGCCAGGGGACAGGTAATGAGCAGTTCTTC
cdr3_aa: CASQGTGNEQFF

clone_size: .
d_call: TRBD1
j_call: TRBJ2-1
v_call: TRBV6-1
cdr3_nt: TGTGCCAGCAGTGAGTGGACAGGGGGCATTTATGAGCAGTTCTTC
cdr3_aa: CASSEWTGGIYEQFF

clone_size: .
d_call: .
j_call: TRBJ1-2
v_call: TRBV2
cdr3_nt: TGTGCCAGCAGTTTCTATAACTATGGCTACACCTTC
cdr3_aa: CASSFYNYGYTF

clone_size: .
d_call: TRBD1
j_call: TRBJ1-6
v_call: TRBV7-2
cdr3_nt: TGTGCCAGCAGCTTAGGGACAGGGAGTGTTTCACCCCTCCACTTT
cdr3_aa: CASSLGTGSVSPLHF

clone_size: .
d_call: .
j_call: TRBJ2-2
v_call: TRBV10-2
cdr3_nt: TGCGCCAGCAGTGAGCCCGGGGCCGGGGAGCTGTTTTTT
cdr3_aa: CASSEPGAGELFF

clone_size: .
d_call: TRBD1
j_call: TRBJ2-2
v_call: TRBV6-6
cdr3_nt: TGTGCCAGCAGTCTACAGGGGTACACCGGGGAGCTGTTTTTT
cdr3_aa: CASSLQGYTGELFF

clone_size: .
d_call: .
j_call: TRBJ2-7
v_call: TRBV5-6
cdr3_nt: TGTGCCAGCAGCTTGGCTGCAAGGCATGACGGGTACGAGCAGTACTTC
cdr3_aa: CASSLAARHDGYEQYF

clone_size: few
d_call: .
j_call: TRBJ1-1
v_call: TRBV6-6
cdr3_nt: TGTGCCAGCAGTCCCGCGGCGGGGGCAGCTTTCTTT
cdr3_aa: CASSPAAGAAFF

clone_size: .
d_call: .
j_call: TRBJ1-5
v_call: TRBV7-8
cdr3_nt: TGTGCCAGCAGCCTACGACCTGGGAGCAATCAGCCCCAGCATTTT
cdr3_aa: CASSLRPGSNQPQHF

clone_size: .
d_call: .
j_call: TRBJ1-2
v_call: TRBV9
cdr3_nt: TGTGCCAGCAGCCCCGACAGCAACTATGGCTACACCTTC
cdr3_aa: CASSPDSNYGYTF

clone_size: .
d_call: TRBD2
j_call: TRBJ2-1
v_call: TRBV25-1
cdr3_nt: TGTGCCAGCAGTGTAGGAATAGCGGGGGACCCGTCGCTGGGTGAGCAGTTCTTC
cdr3_aa: CASSVGIAGDPSLGEQFF